Listed below are T cell receptor beta chains from one sample, sequenced in a study of blood T cells in healthy people across ages. TCRdb passed the 5' RACE reads through MiXCR, listing each CDR3 protein once. Altogether 850,000 to 1,000,000 distinct CDR3 sequences are present, approximately 50% being singletons, with the ten largest covering about a fifth. The sequenced material came from blood. Every receptor here comes from a woman aged 55-75 years in good health. CDR3s include the opening cysteine and the closing phenylalanine or tryptophan. The D gene is left open where the match is weak. Not all rows give a size; the values are once, few, many and, for expanded clones, a class.

D: -
J: TRBJ2-1
size: -
V: TRBV29-1
CDR3: CSVDRGRGGLGNEQFF
DNA: TGCAGCGTTGATCGGGGGAGAGGCGGTTTAGGCAATGAGCAGTTCTTC

D: TRBD1
J: TRBJ2-7
size: -
V: TRBV7-2
CDR3: CASSFFGTGNYEQYF
DNA: TGTGCCAGCAGCTTCTTCGGGACAGGGAACTACGAGCAGTACTTC

D: -
J: TRBJ2-7
size: -
V: TRBV6-2/TRBV6-3
CDR3: CASSYVLSYEQYF
DNA: TGTGCCAGCAGTTACGTCCTCTCCTACGAGCAGTACTTC

D: -
J: TRBJ2-7
size: -
V: TRBV6-2/TRBV6-3
CDR3: CASSYSMGRGNEQYF
DNA: TGTGCCAGCAGTTACTCGATGGGGCGAGGTAACGAGCAGTACTTC

D: TRBD2
J: TRBJ2-7
size: -
V: TRBV5-1
CDR3: CASTNRLAGEYEQYF
DNA: TGCGCCAGCACCAACCGACTAGCGGGAGAGTACGAGCAGTACTTC

D: -
J: TRBJ1-4
size: -
V: TRBV7-9
CDR3: CASSLGDTTPREKLFF
DNA: TGTGCCAGCAGCTTAGGGGACACCACCCCCAGGGAAAAACTGTTTTTT

D: -
J: TRBJ2-4
size: -
V: TRBV29-1
CDR3: CSATLAKNIQYF
DNA: TGCAGCGCCACATTAGCCAAAAACATTCAGTACTTC

D: TRBD2
J: TRBJ2-5
size: -
V: TRBV7-2
CDR3: CASSLMASGVQETQYF
DNA: TGTGCCAGCAGCTTAATGGCGAGCGGGGTCCAAGAGACCCAGTACTTC

D: -
J: TRBJ1-2
size: few
V: TRBV20-1
CDR3: CSARELQENIYGYTF
DNA: TGCAGTGCTAGAGAGCTCCAAGAAAACATCTATGGCTACACCTTC

D: -
J: TRBJ2-7
size: -
V: TRBV11-2
CDR3: CASSLRTVSYNEQYF
DNA: TGTGCCAGCAGCTTGAGGACAGTCTCCTACAATGAGCAGTACTTC

D: -
J: TRBJ2-5
size: -
V: TRBV4-2
CDR3: CASSQGDGGVERETQNF
DNA: TGTGCCAGCAGCCAAGGCGATGGCGGGGTTGAGAGAGAGACCCAGAACTTC

D: TRBD2
J: TRBJ2-3
size: once
V: TRBV20-1
CDR3: CSATARELAEDTQYF
DNA: TGCAGTGCTACGGCGCGGGAGCTGGCCGAAGATACGCAGTATTTT

D: -
J: TRBJ2-1
size: -
V: TRBV6-2/TRBV6-3
CDR3: CASSRSTFYNEQFF
DNA: TGTGCCAGCAGCCGTAGCACCTTCTACAATGAGCAGTTCTTC

D: -
J: TRBJ2-3
size: few
V: TRBV7-2
CDR3: CASSLSVTSTDTQYF
DNA: TGTGCCAGCAGCTTATCCGTCACTAGCACAGATACGCAGTATTTT

D: -
J: TRBJ2-5
size: few
V: TRBV6-5
CDR3: CASSLQGGGTQYF
DNA: TGTGCCAGCAGTCTCCAGGGTGGCGGGACCCAGTACTTC

D: -
J: TRBJ2-7
size: few
V: TRBV4-3
CDR3: CASSQENGQDSYEQYF
DNA: TGCGCCAGCAGCCAAGAGAACGGGCAGGACTCCTACGAGCAGTACTTC

D: -
J: TRBJ2-7
size: few
V: TRBV7-9
CDR3: CASSLTGTPYEQYF
DNA: TGTGCCAGCAGCTTGACCGGGACTCCGTACGAGCAGTACTTC

D: TRBD2
J: TRBJ2-3
size: once
V: TRBV4-2
CDR3: CASSQFSGGAVGEQYF
DNA: TGTGCCAGCAGCCAATTTAGCGGGGGGGCCGTGGGGGAGCAGTATTTT

D: TRBD1
J: TRBJ2-1
size: -
V: TRBV11-3
CDR3: CASSTHRGPSGNEQFF
DNA: TGTGCCAGCAGCACGCACAGGGGGCCGTCTGGGAATGAGCAGTTCTTC

D: TRBD1
J: TRBJ2-7
size: once
V: TRBV29-1
CDR3: CSVEVGQGVYEQYF
DNA: TGCAGCGTTGAAGTGGGACAGGGGGTCTACGAGCAGTACTTC

D: TRBD1
J: TRBJ1-5
size: -
V: TRBV28
CDR3: CASSGRGQDQPQHF
DNA: TGTGCCAGCAGTGGCAGGGGGCAGGATCAGCCCCAGCATTTT

D: -
J: TRBJ2-5
size: -
V: TRBV4-1
CDR3: CASSRQVTETQYF
DNA: TGCGCCAGCAGCCGCCAGGTAACGGAGACCCAGTACTTC

D: -
J: TRBJ1-2
size: -
V: TRBV6-5
CDR3: CASVQIAGGVYGYTF
DNA: TGTGCCAGCGTCCAGATAGCCGGTGGGGTATATGGCTACACCTTC

D: -
J: TRBJ2-5
size: few
V: TRBV9
CDR3: CASSGGVLAGETQYF
DNA: TGTGCCAGCAGCGGGGGAGTGCTTGCCGGGGAGACCCAGTACTTC

D: TRBD1
J: TRBJ2-3
size: few
V: TRBV7-9
CDR3: CASRVGRGSTDTQYF
DNA: TGTGCCAGCAGGGTCGGCAGGGGGTCAACAGATACGCAGTATTTT

D: -
J: TRBJ2-3
size: -
V: TRBV13
CDR3: CASSSNLVPDTQYF
DNA: TGTGCCAGCAGCTCCAATCTAGTTCCAGATACGCAGTATTTT

D: -
J: TRBJ1-6
size: -
V: TRBV6-5
CDR3: CASSSGQHNSPLHF
DNA: TGTGCCAGCAGTAGCGGACAGCATAATTCACCCCTCCACTTT

D: -
J: TRBJ2-3
size: -
V: TRBV4-3
CDR3: CASSQAVFADTQYF
DNA: TGCGCCAGCAGCCAAGCCGTGTTTGCAGATACGCAGTATTTT

D: TRBD2
J: TRBJ2-1
size: -
V: TRBV28
CDR3: CASSGGGREQFF
DNA: TGTGCCAGCAGTGGGGGAGGGCGTGAGCAGTTCTTC

D: -
J: TRBJ2-4
size: -
V: TRBV12-3/TRBV12-4
CDR3: CVSSYSATYNEQYF
DNA: TGTGTCAGCAGTTATAGCGCTACCTACAATGAGCAGTACTTC

D: -
J: TRBJ2-7
size: -
V: TRBV28
CDR3: CASSLRDVRTYEQYF
DNA: TGTGCCAGCAGTTTACGGGACGTAAGAACCTACGAGCAGTACTTC

D: TRBD2
J: TRBJ2-7
size: -
V: TRBV20-1
CDR3: CSARDGRTSGPYEQYF
DNA: TGCAGTGCTAGAGATGGGAGGACTAGCGGGCCCTACGAGCAGTACTTC

D: -
J: TRBJ2-1
size: few
V: TRBV28
CDR3: CASKGRSSYNEQFF
DNA: TGTGCCAGCAAAGGACGCAGCTCCTACAATGAGCAGTTCTTC

D: -
J: TRBJ2-4
size: -
V: TRBV14
CDR3: CASSQEIGGIQNIQYF
DNA: TGTGCCAGCAGCCAAGAAATCGGAGGGATCCAAAACATTCAGTACTTC

D: -
J: TRBJ2-5
size: -
V: TRBV12-5
CDR3: CASGVVGWHDQYF
DNA: TGTGCTAGTGGTGTGGTGGGCTGGCACGATCAGTACTTC

D: TRBD1
J: TRBJ1-2
size: -
V: TRBV30
CDR3: CAWSRDRGNYGYTF
DNA: TGTGCCTGGAGCCGCGACAGGGGTAACTATGGCTACACCTTC

D: -
J: TRBJ2-1
size: -
V: TRBV27
CDR3: CASSSLPPMNEQFF
DNA: TGTGCCAGCTCTTCACTTCCACCCATGAATGAGCAGTTCTTC

D: TRBD2
J: TRBJ2-3
size: -
V: TRBV20-1
CDR3: CSANPSGGTDTQYF
DNA: TGCAGTGCGAACCCTAGCGGGGGCACAGATACGCAGTATTTT

D: TRBD2
J: TRBJ2-3
size: -
V: TRBV4-1
CDR3: CASSHGTSDTDTQYF
DNA: TGCGCCAGCAGCCATGGGACTAGCGACACAGATACGCAGTATTTT

D: TRBD1
J: TRBJ1-4
size: -
V: TRBV20-1
CDR3: CSALQTGVEKLFF
DNA: TGCAGTGCTCTCCAGACAGGGGTTGAAAAACTGTTTTTT

D: TRBD1
J: TRBJ2-7
size: -
V: TRBV20-1
CDR3: CSARFGTGPYEQYF
DNA: TGCAGTGCTAGGTTTGGGACAGGGCCCTACGAGCAGTACTTC

D: TRBD1
J: TRBJ2-7
size: -
V: TRBV5-1
CDR3: CASSLPGTAYEQYF
DNA: TGCGCCAGCAGCTTGCCGGGGACAGCCTACGAGCAGTACTTC

D: TRBD2
J: TRBJ2-5
size: -
V: TRBV12-3/TRBV12-4
CDR3: CASSPGLREGRETQYF
DNA: TGTGCCAGCAGTCCTGGGCTCCGGGAGGGCCGAGAGACCCAGTACTTC

D: TRBD1
J: TRBJ2-7
size: -
V: TRBV4-1
CDR3: CASSQGFVTGDPYEQYF
DNA: TGCGCCAGCAGCCAAGGTTTCGTCACAGGGGACCCCTACGAGCAGTACTTC

D: -
J: TRBJ2-1
size: few
V: TRBV6-5
CDR3: CASSYSSLSNNEQFF
DNA: TGTGCCAGCAGTTACTCGAGCCTATCTAACAATGAGCAGTTCTTC

D: -
J: TRBJ2-3
size: -
V: TRBV7-3
CDR3: CASSLNSPGASTDTQYF
DNA: TGTGCCAGCAGCTTAAATTCCCCGGGAGCGAGCACAGATACGCAGTATTTT

D: TRBD1
J: TRBJ2-4
size: few
V: TRBV11-2
CDR3: CASSLSGTGVPLAKNIQYF
DNA: TGTGCCAGCAGCCTTTCCGGGACAGGGGTTCCCCTAGCCAAAAACATTCAGTACTTC

D: TRBD2
J: TRBJ2-1
size: -
V: TRBV20-1
CDR3: CSAPGLAGGYEQFF
DNA: TGCAGTGCTCCGGGACTAGCGGGAGGGTATGAGCAGTTCTTC

D: -
J: TRBJ2-3
size: few
V: TRBV7-8
CDR3: CASSLFTLSTDTQYF
DNA: TGTGCCAGCAGCTTATTTACCCTTAGCACAGATACGCAGTATTTT

D: TRBD2
J: TRBJ2-1
size: -
V: TRBV4-2
CDR3: CASSQVGLAGGKDEQFF
DNA: TGTGCCAGCAGCCAAGTCGGGCTAGCGGGAGGGAAGGATGAGCAGTTCTTC

D: TRBD2
J: TRBJ2-2
size: -
V: TRBV7-9
CDR3: CASSRPTSGANTGELFF
DNA: TGTGCCAGCAGCCGGCCGACTAGCGGAGCGAACACCGGGGAGCTGTTTTTT

D: -
J: TRBJ1-5
size: -
V: TRBV7-2
CDR3: CASNSADQPQHF
DNA: TGTGCCAGCAATTCCGCGGATCAGCCCCAGCATTTT

D: -
J: TRBJ1-6
size: few
V: TRBV27
CDR3: CASSPLPPYNSPLHF
DNA: TGTGCCAGCAGCCCTCTACCGCCCTATAATTCACCCCTCCACTTT

D: TRBD2
J: TRBJ2-1
size: -
V: TRBV11-2
CDR3: CASSRLAGGPRGDNEQFF
DNA: TGTGCCAGCAGCCGCTTAGCGGGAGGGCCCCGCGGGGATAATGAGCAGTTCTTC